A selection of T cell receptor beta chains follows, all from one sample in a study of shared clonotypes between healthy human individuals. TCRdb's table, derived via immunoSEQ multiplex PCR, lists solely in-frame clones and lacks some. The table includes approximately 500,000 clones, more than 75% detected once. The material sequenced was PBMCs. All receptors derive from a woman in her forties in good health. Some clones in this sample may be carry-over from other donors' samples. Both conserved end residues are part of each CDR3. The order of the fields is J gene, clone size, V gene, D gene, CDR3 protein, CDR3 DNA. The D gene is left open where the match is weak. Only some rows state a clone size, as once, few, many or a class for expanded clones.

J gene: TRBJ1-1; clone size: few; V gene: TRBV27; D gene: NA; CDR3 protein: CASSFLQGEAFF; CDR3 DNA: TGTGCCAGCAGTTTCCTTCAGGGTGAAGCTTTCTTT
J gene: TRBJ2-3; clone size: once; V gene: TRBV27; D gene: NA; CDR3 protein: CASSLRSLADTQYF; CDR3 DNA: TGTGCCAGCAGTCTCCGTTCTCTCGCAGATACGCAGTATTTT
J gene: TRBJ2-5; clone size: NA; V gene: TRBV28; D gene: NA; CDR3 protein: CASSLSGYQETQYF; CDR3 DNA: TGTGCCAGCAGTTTATCAGGGTACCAAGAGACCCAGTACTTC
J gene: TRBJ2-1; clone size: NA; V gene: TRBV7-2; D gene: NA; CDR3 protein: CASRVIGDEQFF; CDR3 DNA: TGTGCCAGCAGGGTAATAGGGGATGAGCAGTTCTTC
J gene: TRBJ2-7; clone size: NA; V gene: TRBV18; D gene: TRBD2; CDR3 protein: CASSPQGGTSYEQYF; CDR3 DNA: TGTGCCAGCTCACCACAAGGTGGGACTAGCTACGAGCAGTACTTC
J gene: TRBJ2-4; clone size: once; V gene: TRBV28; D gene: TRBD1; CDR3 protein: CASSMDRGDIQYF; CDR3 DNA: TGTGCCAGCAGCATGGACAGGGGTGACATTCAGTACTTC
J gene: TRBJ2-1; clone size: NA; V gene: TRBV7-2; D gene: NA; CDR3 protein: CASSSLYNDEQFF; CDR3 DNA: TGTGCCAGCAGCTCACTTTATAACGATGAGCAGTTCTTC
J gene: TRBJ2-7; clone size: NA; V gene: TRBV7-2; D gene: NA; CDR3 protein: CASQSGLAGHEQYF; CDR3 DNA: TGTGCCAGCCAATCCGGTCTCGCGGGGCACGAGCAGTACTTC
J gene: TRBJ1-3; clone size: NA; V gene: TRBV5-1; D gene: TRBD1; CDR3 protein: CASSKGQGGGNTIYF; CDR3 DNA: TGCGCCAGCAGCAAGGGACAGGGGGGTGGAAACACCATATATTTT
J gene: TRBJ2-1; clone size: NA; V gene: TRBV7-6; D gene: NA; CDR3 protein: CASSPEGGWNEQFF; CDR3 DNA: TGTGCCAGCAGCCCGGAGGGGGGTTGGAATGAGCAGTTCTTC
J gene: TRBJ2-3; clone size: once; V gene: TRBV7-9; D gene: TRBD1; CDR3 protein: CASSLGQATADTQYF; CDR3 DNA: TGTGCCAGCAGCCTGGGACAGGCCACGGCAGATACGCAGTATTTT
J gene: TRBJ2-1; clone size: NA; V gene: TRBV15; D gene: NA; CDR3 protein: CATSRDRWTRNEQFF; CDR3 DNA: TGTGCCACCAGCAGAGATCGCTGGACCCGCAATGAGCAGTTCTTC
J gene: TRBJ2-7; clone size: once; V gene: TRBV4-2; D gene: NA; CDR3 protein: CASSQEVGGPYEQYF; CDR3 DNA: TGTGCCAGCAGCCAAGAAGTGGGTGGGCCTTACGAGCAGTACTTC
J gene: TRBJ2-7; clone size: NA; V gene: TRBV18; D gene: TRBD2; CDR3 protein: CASSPGTSGNLRTMQYF; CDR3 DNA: TGTGCCAGCTCACCAGGGACTAGCGGAAACCTACGTACGATGCAGTACTTC
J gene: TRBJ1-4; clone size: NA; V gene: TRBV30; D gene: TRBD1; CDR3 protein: CAWRRDRGLEKLFF; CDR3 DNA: TGTGCCTGGAGGAGGGACAGGGGGCTTGAAAAACTGTTTTTT
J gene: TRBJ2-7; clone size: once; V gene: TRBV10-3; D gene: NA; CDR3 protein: CAIRSTGTTNEQYF; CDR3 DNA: TGTGCCATCAGATCGACCGGGACCACTAACGAGCAGTACTTC
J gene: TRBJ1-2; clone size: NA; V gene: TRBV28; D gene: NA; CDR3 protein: CASSLSGYGYTF; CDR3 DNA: TGTGCCAGCAGTTTAAGCGGTTATGGCTACACCTTC
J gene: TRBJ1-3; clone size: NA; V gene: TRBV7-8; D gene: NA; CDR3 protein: CASSFSGASGNTIYF; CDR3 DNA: TGTGCCAGCAGCTTTTCCGGAGCCTCTGGAAACACCATATATTTT
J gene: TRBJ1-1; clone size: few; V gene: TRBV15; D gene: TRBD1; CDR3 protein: CATSRTGETEAFF; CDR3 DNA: TGTGCCACCAGCAGAACAGGGGAGACTGAAGCTTTCTTT
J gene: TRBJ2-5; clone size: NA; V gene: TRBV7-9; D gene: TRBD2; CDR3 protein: CASSWSSGSEETQYF; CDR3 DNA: TGTGCCAGCAGCTGGAGTAGCGGGAGCGAAGAGACCCAGTACTTC
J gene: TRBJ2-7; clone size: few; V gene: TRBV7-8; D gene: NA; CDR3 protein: CASSPRGFYEQYF; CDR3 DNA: TGTGCCAGCAGCCCTAGGGGGTTCTACGAGCAGTACTTC
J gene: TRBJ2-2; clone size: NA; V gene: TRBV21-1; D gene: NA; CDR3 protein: CASSKAHRGPSQRHTGELFF; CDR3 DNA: TGTGCCAGCAGCAAAGCCCACAGGGGGCCCTCGCAAAGACACACCGGGGAGCTGTTTTTT
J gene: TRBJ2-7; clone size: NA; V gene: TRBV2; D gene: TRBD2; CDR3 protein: CASSYSGRGSYEQYF; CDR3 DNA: TGTGCCAGCAGTTATAGCGGGAGGGGCTCCTACGAGCAGTACTTC
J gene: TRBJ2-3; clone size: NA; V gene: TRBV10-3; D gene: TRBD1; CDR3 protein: CAISDGQGRVDTQYF; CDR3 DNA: TGTGCCATCAGTGACGGACAGGGAAGAGTCGATACGCAGTATTTT
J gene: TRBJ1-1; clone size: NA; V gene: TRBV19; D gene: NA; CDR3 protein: CASSVERAGEAFF; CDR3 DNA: TGTGCCAGTAGTGTCGAACGAGCGGGTGAAGCTTTCTTT
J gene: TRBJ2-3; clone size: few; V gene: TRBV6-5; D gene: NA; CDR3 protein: CASTGGSGTDTQYF; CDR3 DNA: TGTGCCAGCACTGGAGGGAGTGGTACAGATACGCAGTATTTT
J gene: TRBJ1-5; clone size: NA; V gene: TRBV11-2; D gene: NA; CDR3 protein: CASSGGPNQPQHF; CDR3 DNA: TGTGCCAGCAGCGGGGGGCCCAATCAGCCCCAGCATTTT
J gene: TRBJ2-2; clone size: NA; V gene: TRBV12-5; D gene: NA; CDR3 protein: CASGSSPGNTGELFF; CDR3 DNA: TGTGCTAGTGGTTCCTCCCCAGGGAACACCGGGGAGCTGTTTTTT
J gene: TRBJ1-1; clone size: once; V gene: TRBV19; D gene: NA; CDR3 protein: CASSRVSRNTEAFF; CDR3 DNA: TGTGCCAGTAGTCGGGTCAGTAGAAACACTGAAGCTTTCTTT
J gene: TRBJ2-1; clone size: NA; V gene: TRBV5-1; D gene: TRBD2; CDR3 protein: CASSLLGASGVGEQFF; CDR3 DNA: TGCGCCAGCAGCTTACTAGGGGCTAGCGGGGTGGGTGAGCAGTTCTTC
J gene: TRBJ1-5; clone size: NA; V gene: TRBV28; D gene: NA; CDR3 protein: CASSPQGPQHF; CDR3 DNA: TGTGCCAGCAGTCCCCAGGGGCCCCAGCATTTT